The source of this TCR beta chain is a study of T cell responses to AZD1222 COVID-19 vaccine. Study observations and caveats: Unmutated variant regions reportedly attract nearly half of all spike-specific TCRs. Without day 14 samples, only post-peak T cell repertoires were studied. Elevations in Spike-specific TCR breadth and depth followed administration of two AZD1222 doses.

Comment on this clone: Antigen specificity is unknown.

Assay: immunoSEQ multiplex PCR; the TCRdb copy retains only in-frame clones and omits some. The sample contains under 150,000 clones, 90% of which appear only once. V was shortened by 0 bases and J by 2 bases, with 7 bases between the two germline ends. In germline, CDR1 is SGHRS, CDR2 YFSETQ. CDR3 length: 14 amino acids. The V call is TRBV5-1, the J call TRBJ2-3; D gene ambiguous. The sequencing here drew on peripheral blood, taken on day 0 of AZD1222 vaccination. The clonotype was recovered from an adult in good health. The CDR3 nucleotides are TGCGCCAGCAGCTTGGAACAGCTCACAGATACGCAGTATTTT. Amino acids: CASSLEQLTDTQYF.